The count of the clone carrying this T cell receptor beta chain is one. The entry originates in a study of technical replicates of blood from a handful of donors. The data were produced by immunoSEQ multiplex PCR, yet TCRdb's version contains in-frame clones alone and is incomplete. The table records some 80,000 clones, approximately 96% of them present only once. Looked up from germline, CDR1 is MNHNS and CDR2 is SASEGT. CDR3 length: 13 amino acids. V dropped 2 bases and J dropped 4 bases, with 8 bases sitting between them. The sequence was collected from a human donor in good health. This chain joins TRBV6-1 and TRBJ1-2, with D uncertain. Source material: T cells isolated from PBMCs. The CDR3 protein is CASSESFIYGYTF. The CDR3 coding sequence is TGTGCCAGCAGTGAATCCTTTATCTATGGCTACACCTTC.